Shown below are 27 T cell receptor beta chains from a single sample sequenced in a study of cytomegalovirus exposure and HLA in healthy donors. Amplification used 60 Vbeta primers and 13 Jbeta primers. The repertoire was sequenced with immunoSEQ multiplex PCR; TCRdb's copy has only in-frame clones and lacks some. The sample records about 130,000 clones, roughly 75% being singletons. The material sequenced was PBMCs. These receptors originate from a woman between 50 and 59 years old in good health and CMV-seronegative.

This clone was seen a single time. The CDR3 reads CASTSGSAYEQYF. DNA of the CDR3: TGTGCCAGCACCAGCGGGAGTGCCTACGAGCAGTACTTC. The chain has TRBV2 and TRBJ2-7, with 8 bases matching TRBD2. After removal of 7 bases from V and 2 bases from J, the junction contained 4 bases not matched to a gene. Looked up from germline, CDR1 is SNHLY and CDR2 is FYNNEI. The length of the CDR3 is 13 residues.

The chain links TRBV19 to TRBJ1-2, with D possibly TRBD1 on 5 matching bases. This CDR3 has 11 residues. The germline V and J ends were trimmed by 11 bases and 8 bases, with 15 bases remaining between them. Per germline, CDR1 LNHDA and CDR2 SQIVND (reference sequence). The CDR3 nucleotides are TGTGCCCTCAGGGAGGAGGGCGGCTACACCTTC. Protein product: CALREEGGYTF.

The rearrangement joins TRBV28 to TRBJ1-2; D gene unclear. CDR1 MDHEN and CDR2 SYDVKM come from the germline V gene. V was pared by 7 bases and J by 4 bases, with 16 bases between. CDR3 size: 14 residues. The CDR3 region is CASKVGGHPYGYTF. The DNA for the CDR3 is TGTGCCAGCAAAGTGGGAGGGCACCCCTATGGCTACACCTTC.

V usage is TRBV4-1 and J usage is TRBJ2-1; 9 nucleotides line up with TRBD2. CDR3 length equals 17 residues. V was pared by 3 bases and J by 0 bases, with 6 bases of the junction left unmatched. The germline gives CDR1 MGHRA, CDR2 YSYEKL. The CDR3: CASSHPLAGSSYNEQFF. The CDR3 DNA follows: TGCGCCAGCAGCCACCCCCTAGCGGGAAGCTCCTACAATGAGCAGTTCTTC.

The chain is built from TRBV27 and TRBJ2-5, with 8 bases lining up with TRBD2. Gene TRBJ2-7 matches the end of the DNA better, so the J call may be wrong. Germline V gives CDR1 MNHEY, CDR2 SMNVEV (reference sequence). This CDR3 has 14 amino acids. The CDR3 region is CASSLRSGGHEQYF. The CDR3 DNA sequence: TGTGCCAGCAGTTTACGTTCGGGGGGGCACGAGCAGTACTTC.

This chain connects TRBV7-2 to TRBJ2-1; TRBD2 agrees at 7 bases. V gave up 6 bases and J gave up 0 bases; unmatched junction bases: 2. The germline V gene encodes CDR1 SGHTA and CDR2 FQGNSA. This CDR3 comprises 14 residues. The DNA of the CDR3 is TGTGCCAGCAGGGAGCGGGGCTCCTACAATGAGCAGTTCTTC. Translated, it gives CASRERGSYNEQFF.

This rearrangement joins TRBV7-2 to TRBJ2-7; 10 bases are shared with TRBD1. Germline CDR1 SGHTA, CDR2 FQGNSA. This CDR3 has 15 amino acids. The V segment lost 5 bases and the J segment 3 bases; nucleotides outside the gene matches: 7. CDR3 protein: CASSASGQGIYEQYF. DNA for the CDR3: TGTGCCAGCAGCGCCTCGGGACAGGGGATCTACGAGCAGTACTTC.

This clone has just one count. The J gene is TRBJ2-5, the V gene TRBV28; D gene uncertain. V shed 6 bases and J shed 0 bases, with 11 bases lying between them. Germline loops: CDR1 MDHEN, CDR2 SYDVKM. The CDR3 is made up of 14 amino acids. Written as DNA, the CDR3 is TGTGCCAGCAGCCCAGACACGTACCAAGAGACCCAGTACTTC. Amino acid sequence: CASSPDTYQETQYF. Looking up the rest from reference TRBV28 and TRBJ2-5 gives the full variable domain: DVKVTQSSRYLVKRTGEKVFLECVQDMDHENMFWYRQDPGLGLRLIYFSYDVKMKEKGDIPEGYSVSREKKERFSLILESASTNQTSMYLCASSPDTYQETQYFGPGTRLLVL.

The chain combines TRBV6-6 with TRBJ2-5, with unresolved D. Trimming took 1 base from V and 1 from J, leaving 7 bases between them. The CDR3 consists of 14 residues. Per the germline V gene, CDR1 is MNHNY and CDR2 is SVGAGI (reference sequence). CDR3 loop: CASSYWAAQETQYF. DNA for the CDR3: TGTGCCAGCAGTTACTGGGCAGCCCAAGAGACCCAGTACTTC.

This clone occurred a few times. The rearrangement uses TRBV6-1 and TRBJ1-2; 7 positions agree with TRBD1. Trimming removed 2 bases from V and 2 bases from J; junction bases left unmatched: 5. Germline loops: CDR1 MNHNS, CDR2 SASEGT. CDR3 length: 15 residues. The CDR3 nucleotides are TGTGCCAGCAGTGAACTCATGACAGGGAACTATGGCTACACCTTC. This codes for CASSELMTGNYGYTF.

This chain joins TRBV5-4 and TRBJ2-1; 11 bases fit TRBD2. This CDR3 has 15 amino acids. The V gene's germline CDR1 is SGHNT and CDR2 YYREEE (reference sequence). V was clipped by 1 base and J by 13 bases; unmatched bases: 10. CDR3 sequence reads: CASSLSGLAGGPQFF. DNA for the CDR3: TGTGCCAGCAGCTTGTCAGGGCTAGCGGGAGGACCACAGTTCTTC.

J is TRBJ2-3 and V is TRBV30; 10 bases map to TRBD1. CDR1 and CDR2 (germline): GTSNPN, SVGIG (reference sequence). With V trimmed by 3 bases and J by 4 bases, 7 bases remained unmatched. There are 15 residues in the CDR3. CDR3 loop: CAWREPGQGSDTQYF. In nucleotides, the CDR3 is TGTGCCTGGAGGGAGCCGGGACAGGGGTCAGATACGCAGTATTTT.

The J gene is TRBJ2-3, the V gene TRBV19; D possibly corresponds to TRBD1 (6 bases). CDR3 size: 14 residues. Germline V gene data show CDR1 as LNHDA and CDR2 as SQIVND (reference sequence). Trimming removed 5 bases at V and 4 bases at J, with 13 bases between. CDR3 sequence (DNA): TGTGCCAGTAGTTCAGGGGATAGCGCAGATACGCAGTATTTT. The encoded protein is CASSSGDSADTQYF.

This sequence joins TRBV7-2 and TRBJ1-2, with 9 bases lining up with TRBD1. Per the germline V gene, CDR1 is SGHTA and CDR2 is FQGNSA. The CDR3 extends over 15 amino acids. The junction had 11 bases not matched to a gene; V was cut back by 5 bases and J by 7 bases. The CDR3 loop reads CASSRAWTGEGGYTF. Here the CDR3 DNA reads TGTGCCAGCAGCCGCGCTTGGACAGGGGAAGGTGGCTACACCTTC.

The chain links TRBV27 to TRBJ1-1, with TRBD1 identical over 12 bases. CDR1 is MNHEY and CDR2 is SMNVEV in the germline V gene (reference sequence). Trimming cost V 5 bases and J 6 bases; bases outside gene matches: 7. This CDR3 is 15 amino acids long. The CDR3 bases are TGTGCCAGCAGTACGGGACAGGGGGCCAACGCTGAAGCTTTCTTT. It encodes CASSTGQGANAEAFF.

V gene TRBV4-3 combines with J gene TRBJ2-7; tentatively, D is TRBD1 (5 bases). Germline assignment: CDR1 LGHNA and CDR2 YSLEER. The CDR3 sequence is 21 residues long. Trimming pared 1 base from V and 2 bases from J, leaving 30 bases between. CDR3 nucleotide sequence: TGCGCCAGCAGCCAAGCGTATGTCTCAGGGCAAATAACCACACATGCCTACGAGCAGTACTTC. Amino acids: CASSQAYVSGQITTHAYEQYF.

The table lists this clone with a few counts. The chain couples TRBV7-8 to TRBJ1-1; the D gene is possibly TRBD1 (6 bases). Trimming left V 1 base short and J 1 base short, with 10 bases between. Germline loops: CDR1 SGHVS, CDR2 FQNEAQ. There are 15 residues in the CDR3. Here the CDR3 DNA reads TGTGCCAGCAGCTTAGGGTCAGGGGCGAACACTGAAGCTTTCTTT. It translates to CASSLGSGANTEAFF.

This chain links TRBV28 with TRBJ1-2; TRBD1 is a possible D gene (5 bases). CDR1 and CDR2 from the germline V gene are MDHEN and SYDVKM. CDR3 length equals 14 residues. The germline V and J ends were trimmed by 6 bases and 7 bases, with 18 bases remaining between them. This chain's CDR3 is CASRAVGGSGGYTF. In DNA form, the CDR3 reads TGTGCCAGCAGGGCTGTGGGGGGGAGCGGTGGCTACACCTTC.

The chain has TRBV15 and TRBJ2-1; TRBD2 agrees at 7 bases. The V gene end was trimmed by 10 bases and the J gene end by 3 bases; junction bases not matched to a gene: 9. Germline values: CDR1 LNHNV, CDR2 YYDKDF (reference sequence). This CDR3 spans 14 amino acids. The CDR3 here is CAITAGRNYNEQFF. CDR3 in DNA: TGTGCCATAACAGCGGGAAGGAACTACAATGAGCAGTTCTTC.

This chain connects TRBV28 to TRBJ2-7, with 12 bases matching TRBD2. This CDR3 is 17 amino acids long. Losses at the gene ends were 6 bases for V and 0 bases for J; bases not matched to a gene: 9. Germline lookup yields CDR1 MDHEN and CDR2 SYDVKM. This CDR3 reads CASSRAPGLAGSYEQYF. The CDR3 nucleotides are TGTGCCAGCAGCCGAGCCCCGGGACTAGCGGGCTCCTACGAGCAGTACTTC.

This chain connects TRBV6-5 to TRBJ2-5; 10 nucleotides agree with TRBD2. This CDR3 spans 13 amino acids. CDR1 and CDR2 from the germline V gene are MNHEY and SVGAGI. The J segment lost 11 bases and the V segment lost 6 bases, leaving 9 bases of the junction unmatched. The DNA of the CDR3 is TGTGCCAGCAGGGCTAGCGGGAGTGGTGAGCAGTACTTC. Translating it yields CASRASGSGEQYF.

The rearrangement uses TRBV11-2 and TRBJ2-3, with 8 bases lining up with TRBD2. Germline V gene lookup returns CDR1 SGHAT and CDR2 FQNNGV. With 8 bases clipped from V and 5 bases from J, the junction kept 6 bases outside the gene matches. The CDR3 runs 13 residues. CDR3 in DNA: TGTGCCAGCCAGGGACTAGGGGTAGATACGCAGTATTTT. Its translation: CASQGLGVDTQYF.

The chain carries TRBV9 and TRBJ2-7; D perhaps matches TRBD1 (6 bases). The CDR3 is 14 amino acids. CDR1 SGDLS and CDR2 YYNGEE come from the germline V gene. V was trimmed by 1 base and J by 4 bases, leaving 12 bases between them. This CDR3 is CASSVTGTSYEQYF. The CDR3 DNA reads TGTGCCAGCAGCGTAACCGGGACAAGTTACGAGCAGTACTTC.

V and J are TRBV4-3 and TRBJ2-7; possible D gene TRBD2, 5 bases. Germline assignment: CDR1 LGHNA and CDR2 YSLEER. Trimming cost V 0 bases and J 3 bases, with 12 bases left between them. The CDR3 has 15 amino acids. CDR3 DNA sequence: TGCGCCAGCAGCCAAGATCGATCGGGGTACTACGAGCAGTACTTC. This codes for CASSQDRSGYYEQYF.

This chain links TRBV7-9 with TRBJ2-3, with a tentative D call TRBD2 (5 bases). The V gene lost 1 base and the J gene lost 2 bases, with 13 bases spanning the gap. Germline V gives CDR1 SEHNR, CDR2 FQNEAQ (reference sequence). The CDR3 loop spans 16 amino acids. The CDR3: CASSLVRSGFTDTQYF. In nucleotides, the CDR3 is TGTGCCAGCAGCTTAGTTAGAAGCGGATTCACAGATACGCAGTATTTT.

The chain links TRBV6-5 to TRBJ1-5, with D perhaps TRBD1 (5 bases). CDR3 length: 13 residues. V was shortened by 7 bases and J by 6 bases, with 13 bases between the two germline ends. From germline, CDR1 is MNHEY and CDR2 SVGAGI. The CDR3 reads CASNRARGQPQHF. The CDR3 bases are TGTGCCAGCAACCGAGCTAGGGGTCAGCCCCAGCATTTT.

A word on this clone: One end of the junction does not line up with germline, which may come from a read error. This sample includes further DNA sequences coding for the same CDR3. The chain is built from TRBV5-6 and TRBJ2-7; no reliable D call. CDR1 and CDR2 from the germline V gene are SGHDT and YYEEEE. This CDR3 has 12 amino acids. The CDR3 coding sequence is TGCGCCAGCAGCTCCCATTCCTACGAGCAGTACTTC. Its translation: CASSSHSYEQYF.